Listed below are T cell receptor beta chains from one sample, sequenced in a study of Ad26.COV2.S vaccination and SARS-CoV-2 variants. The table came from immunoSEQ multiplex PCR; TCRdb's copy has only in-frame clones and leaves some out. This sample has approximately 500,000 clones, with around 88% found just once. The source was peripheral blood, collected in a trial of Ad26.COV2.S vaccine versus placebo. The receptors originated from a person between 18 and 59 years old who received the Ad26.COV2.S COVID-19 vaccine or a placebo. CDR3s include the opening cysteine and the closing phenylalanine or tryptophan. Fields, in order: D gene, J gene, V gene, clone size, CDR3 protein, CDR3 DNA. D genes are given only for firm matches. A clone size is listed for some rows: how often the clone was seen (once, few, many), or a class if it is expanded.

D: -
J: TRBJ2-1
V: TRBV7-2
size: -
CDR3: CASSLGGNYYNEQFF
DNA: TGTGCCAGCAGCTTGGGCGGGAACTATTACAATGAGCAGTTCTTC

D: -
J: TRBJ2-2
V: TRBV9
size: -
CDR3: CASSVEPGGYGELFF
DNA: TGTGCCAGCAGCGTAGAACCAGGGGGGTACGGGGAGCTGTTTTTT

D: -
J: TRBJ1-2
V: TRBV13
size: few
CDR3: CASSSLPTGNYGYTF
DNA: TGTGCCAGCAGCTCTCTTCCCACAGGAAACTATGGCTACACCTTC

D: TRBD2
J: TRBJ2-7
V: TRBV5-1
size: -
CDR3: CASSWRGGTSGKGGYEQYF
DNA: TGCGCCAGCAGCTGGCGAGGGGGGACTAGCGGGAAGGGAGGCTACGAGCAGTACTTC

D: -
J: TRBJ2-7
V: TRBV28
size: -
CDR3: CASSAHVGVTYEQYF
DNA: TGTGCCAGCAGTGCCCATGTGGGGGTTACCTACGAGCAGTACTTC

D: -
J: TRBJ2-7
V: TRBV7-9
size: -
CDR3: CASSLGHDYEQYF
DNA: TGTGCCAGCAGCTTAGGACACGACTACGAGCAGTACTTC

D: -
J: TRBJ2-7
V: TRBV4-2
size: -
CDR3: CASSLEQDLSYEQYF
DNA: TGTGCCAGCAGCCTGGAGCAGGACCTCTCCTACGAGCAGTACTTC

D: TRBD1
J: TRBJ1-5
V: TRBV27
size: -
CDR3: CASSLFAGTGTNQPQHF
DNA: TGTGCCAGCAGTTTATTTGCCGGGACAGGAACCAATCAGCCCCAGCATTTT

D: TRBD1
J: TRBJ2-5
V: TRBV2
size: once
CDR3: CASSTGTGLETQYF
DNA: TGTGCCAGCAGTACCGGGACAGGGTTAGAGACCCAGTACTTC

D: -
J: TRBJ1-3
V: TRBV7-2
size: -
CDR3: CASSPYTPSPGNTIYF
DNA: TGTGCCAGCAGCCCGTATACCCCCTCGCCTGGAAACACCATATATTTT

D: TRBD1
J: TRBJ2-2
V: TRBV5-4
size: -
CDR3: CASSQQGLNTGELFF
DNA: TGTGCCAGCAGCCAACAGGGGTTGAACACCGGGGAGCTGTTTTTT

D: -
J: TRBJ1-2
V: TRBV4-1
size: -
CDR3: CASSQVIGGDANYGYTF
DNA: TGCGCCAGCAGCCAAGTAATAGGAGGCGATGCGAACTATGGCTACACCTTC

D: -
J: TRBJ2-7
V: TRBV6-2/TRBV6-3
size: -
CDR3: CASSNQPGPAEQYF
DNA: TGTGCCAGCAGCAACCAACCCGGACCGGCCGAGCAGTACTTC

D: -
J: TRBJ1-2
V: TRBV28
size: -
CDR3: CASTPGGAGHYGYTF
DNA: TGTGCCAGCACCCCCGGAGGGGCAGGCCACTATGGCTACACCTTC

D: -
J: TRBJ1-1
V: TRBV30
size: once
CDR3: CAWSVRQLNTEAFF
DNA: TGTGCCTGGAGTGTGCGTCAGCTGAACACTGAAGCTTTCTTT